Following are 15 T cell receptor beta chains from one sample sequenced in a study of shared clonotypes between healthy human individuals. Profiled with immunoSEQ multiplex PCR; TCRdb holds only in-frame clones, not every one. The sample includes hundreds of thousands of clones, approximately 73% of them seen just once. The specimen was memory CD4+ T cells sorted from blood. Documented subset: CD45RA-negative fraction. These receptors were collected from a woman between 25 and 40 years old in good health.

This chain connects TRBV28 to TRBJ2-1; D gene uncertain. CDR1 is MDHEN and CDR2 is SYDVKM in the germline V gene. The CDR3 loop spans 14 amino acids. V lost 1 base and J lost 7, with 11 bases in between. CDR3 loop: CASSLYPGGNEQFF. The CDR3 region has the DNA TGTGCCAGCAGTTTATATCCAGGTGGGAATGAGCAGTTCTTC.

The sample holds a few counts of this clone. The rearrangement joins TRBV7-2 to TRBJ2-7; D gene unclear. CDR1 SGHTA and CDR2 FQGNSA come from the germline V gene. V was clipped by 3 bases and J by 1 base, with 7 bases between them. The CDR3 sequence is 13 residues long. The CDR3 loop reads CASSFLGSYEQYF. CDR3 coding DNA: TGTGCCAGCAGCTTTCTGGGATCCTACGAGCAGTACTTC. The complete variable domain, with remaining parts taken from reference TRBV7-2 and TRBJ2-7, reads GAGVSQSPSNKVTEKGKDVELRCDPISGHTALYWYRQSLGQGLEFLIYFQGNSAPDKSGLPSDRFSAERTGGSVSTLTIQRTQQEDSAVYLCASSFLGSYEQYFGPGTRLTVT.

There are a few counts of this clone. The rearrangement joins TRBV27 to TRBJ2-7; maybe TRBD1 (5 bases). Trimming shortened V by 9 bases and J by 3 bases, and 15 bases separated the two germline ends. CDR3 length equals 13 residues. Germline CDR1 is MNHEY and CDR2 is SMNVEV (reference sequence). CDR3 bases: TGTGCCAGACCTAGAGGACATTACTACGAGCAGTACTTC. The encoded protein is CARPRGHYYEQYF.

This clone was counted between two and nine times. The same CDR3 arises from other DNA sequences in this sample as well. V usage is TRBV5-1 and J usage is TRBJ1-3; D may be TRBD1 (5 bases). This CDR3 region has 14 residues. V lost 0 bases to trimming and J lost 4 bases, with 8 bases between them. Germline loops: CDR1 SGHRS, CDR2 YFSETQ. CDR3 nucleotides: TGCGCCAGCAGCTTGGCAGGGTACGGAAACACCATATATTTT. As protein: CASSLAGYGNTIYF.

This clone was counted between two and nine times. The same CDR3 arises from other DNA sequences in this sample as well. The chain recombines TRBV5-1 with TRBJ1-5; D may be TRBD1 (5 bases). With 3 bases removed from V and 3 bases from J, the gap between germline ends came to 10 bases. This CDR3 has 14 residues. In germline, CDR1 is SGHRS, CDR2 YFSETQ. The CDR3 sequence is CASSWGEINQPQHF. The CDR3 bases are TGCGCCAGCAGCTGGGGGGAGATCAATCAGCCCCAGCATTTT.

The rearrangement links TRBV15 to TRBJ2-7, with 9 bases identical to TRBD1. CDR1 is LNHNV, CDR2 YYDKDF, per germline (reference sequence). This CDR3 contains 16 residues. V shed 1 base and J 5 bases; nucleotides not matched to a gene: 9. The CDR3 sequence: CATSRGDRALVDEQYF. CDR3 nucleotides: TGTGCCACCAGCAGAGGGGACAGGGCCTTAGTGGACGAGCAGTACTTC. The complete variable domain, with remaining parts taken from reference TRBV15 and TRBJ2-7, reads DAMVIQNPRYQVTQFGKPVTLSCSQTLNHNVMYWYQQKSSQAPKLLFHYYDKDFNNEADTPDNFQSRRPNTSFCFLDIRSPGLGDTAMYLCATSRGDRALVDEQYFGPGTRLTVT.

J is TRBJ2-3 and V is TRBV2; D uncertain. This CDR3 comprises 14 residues. Deletions cut 7 bases from V and 0 bases from J, with 11 bases between. Germline CDR1 SNHLY, CDR2 FYNNEI. The CDR3, as DNA: TGTGCCAGCACAGGCTCCCATAGCACAGATACGCAGTATTTT. Protein sequence: CASTGSHSTDTQYF. Combining the CDR3 with reference TRBV2 and TRBJ2-3 gives the whole variable domain EPEVTQTPSHQVTQMGQEVILRCVPISNHLYFYWYRQILGQKVEFLVSFYNNEISEKSEIFDDQFSVERPDGSNFTLKIRSTKLEDSAMYFCASTGSHSTDTQYFGPGTRLTVL.

V is TRBV4-2 and J is TRBJ2-1; D is unresolved. Germline-derived CDR1 and CDR2 are LGHNA and YNFKEQ. V was cut by 7 bases and J by 1 base, with 8 bases left in between. This CDR3 comprises 13 residues. Here the CDR3 DNA reads TGTGCCAGCACCTCTGTATCCTACAATGAGCAGTTCTTC. Translating gives CASTSVSYNEQFF.

V usage is TRBV9 and J usage is TRBJ2-7; D possibly corresponds to TRBD2 (5 bases). The CDR3 is 14 amino acids. Germline CDR1 and CDR2: SGDLS and YYNGEE. Trimming pared 0 bases from V and 4 bases from J, leaving 11 bases between. DNA for the CDR3: TGTGCCAGCAGCGTAGGACTAAGAACTTACGAGCAGTACTTC. Encoded protein: CASSVGLRTYEQYF.

This chain uses TRBV29-1 with TRBJ2-7, with D hard to call. Germline lookup yields CDR1 SQVTM and CDR2 ANQGSEA. The CDR3 extends over 11 amino acids. V lost 5 bases, J lost 3 bases, and 8 bases lay in between. The CDR3 nucleotides read TGCAGCGTTAACAAGGACTACGAGCAGTACTTC. Translated: CSVNKDYEQYF.

V gene TRBV6-1 combines with J gene TRBJ2-6, with D unclear. Germline V lookup: CDR1 MNHNS, CDR2 SASEGT. The CDR3 has 14 amino acids. V was pared by 6 bases and J by 1 base, with 7 bases between. The CDR3 coding sequence is TGTGCCAGCAGCTTCTCTTCTGGGGCCAACGTCCTGACTTTC. This codes for CASSFSSGANVLTF.

V usage is TRBV11-2 and J usage is TRBJ1-1; D call uncertain. Trimming pared 1 base from V and 3 bases from J, leaving 12 bases between. CDR3 length: 15 amino acids. Germline values: CDR1 SGHAT, CDR2 FQNNGV. In DNA, the CDR3 is TGTGCCAGCAGCTTAGCTTTCGGAAGAGACACTGAAGCTTTCTTT. Protein product: CASSLAFGRDTEAFF.

With regard to this clone: This is likely an artifact of a read error, given a far larger clone one base away. The chain joins TRBV5-1 to TRBJ1-2; no definite D call. The germline V gene encodes CDR1 SGHRS and CDR2 YFSETQ. The CDR3 runs to 15 residues. The V gene lost 0 bases and the J gene lost 3 bases, with 12 bases spanning the gap. This CDR3 is CASSLDSQEHYGYTF. As DNA, the CDR3 is TGCGCCAGCAGCTTGGATTCGCAGGAGCACTATGGCTACACCTTC.

The rearrangement joins TRBV7-2 to TRBJ2-3; D is unclear. CDR1 is SGHTA, CDR2 FQGNSA, per germline. The CDR3 runs to 12 residues. Trimming removed 3 bases from V and 3 bases from J, with 4 bases in between. The CDR3 region is CASSFRTDTQYF. CDR3 nucleotide sequence: TGTGCCAGCAGCTTCAGAACAGATACGCAGTATTTT.

The table lists this clone with many counts. This chain connects TRBV7-9 to TRBJ1-1; 9 positions match TRBD1. J was trimmed by 3 bases and V by 6 bases; bases with no gene match: 8. The CDR3 spans 15 residues. Germline V gene data show CDR1 as SEHNR and CDR2 as FQNEAQ (reference sequence). The DNA of the CDR3 is TGTGCCAGCAGTTCATACAGGGGGCGAGACACTGAAGCTTTCTTT. Translating gives CASSSYRGRDTEAFF. The variable domain in full, with the rest retrieved from reference TRBV7-9 and TRBJ1-1, is DTGVSQNPRHKITKRGQNVTFRCDPISEHNRLYWYRQTLGQGPEFLTYFQNEAQLEKSRLLSDRFSAERPKGSFSTLEIQRTEQGDSAMYLCASSSYRGRDTEAFFGQGTRLTVV.